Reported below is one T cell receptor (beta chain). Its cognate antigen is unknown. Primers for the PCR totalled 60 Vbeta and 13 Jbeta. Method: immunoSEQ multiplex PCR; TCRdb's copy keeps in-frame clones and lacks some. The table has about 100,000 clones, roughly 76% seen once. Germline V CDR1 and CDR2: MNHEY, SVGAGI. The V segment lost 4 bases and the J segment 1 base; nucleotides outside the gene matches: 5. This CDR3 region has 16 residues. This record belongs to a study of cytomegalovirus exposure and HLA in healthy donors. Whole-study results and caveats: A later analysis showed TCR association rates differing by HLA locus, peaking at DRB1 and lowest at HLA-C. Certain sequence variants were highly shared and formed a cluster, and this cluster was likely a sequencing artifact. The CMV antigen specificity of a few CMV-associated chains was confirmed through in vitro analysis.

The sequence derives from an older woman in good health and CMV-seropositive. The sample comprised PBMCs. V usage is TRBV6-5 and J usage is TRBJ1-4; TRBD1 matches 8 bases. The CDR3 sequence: CASSSDREGTNEKLFF. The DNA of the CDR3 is TGTGCCAGCAGTTCGGACAGGGAGGGAACTAATGAAAAACTGTTTTTT.